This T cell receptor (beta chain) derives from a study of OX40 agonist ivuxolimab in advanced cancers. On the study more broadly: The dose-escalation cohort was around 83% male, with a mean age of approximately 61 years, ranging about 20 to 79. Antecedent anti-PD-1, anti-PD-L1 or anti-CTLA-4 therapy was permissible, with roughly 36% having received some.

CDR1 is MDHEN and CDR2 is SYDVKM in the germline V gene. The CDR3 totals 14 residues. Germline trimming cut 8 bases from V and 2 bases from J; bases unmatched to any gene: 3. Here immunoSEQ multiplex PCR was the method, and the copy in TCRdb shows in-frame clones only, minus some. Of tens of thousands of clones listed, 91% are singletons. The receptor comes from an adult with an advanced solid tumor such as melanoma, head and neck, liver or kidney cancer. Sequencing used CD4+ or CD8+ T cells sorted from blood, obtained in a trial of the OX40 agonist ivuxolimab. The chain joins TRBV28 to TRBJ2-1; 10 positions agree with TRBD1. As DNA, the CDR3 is TGTGCCAGCTGGACAGGGGGACCCTACAATGAGCAGTTCTTC. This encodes CASWTGGPYNEQFF.